The clone carrying this T cell receptor (beta chain) occurred once. Authors' data handling: Nucleated cell number was recorded as an estimate derived from reference gene primer amplification. Clones were sequenced by immunoSEQ multiplex PCR, and TCRdb holds only the in-frame ones, with some missing. The V and J calls and clone size were taken over from that table, and D and trimming were inferred from the DNA. The data show fewer than 250,000 clones, with approximately 81% seen just once and about 9.4% held by the top ten. Germline V gene sequence: CDR1 SGHRS, CDR2 YFSETQ. The CDR3 is made up of 15 amino acids. Trimming removed 4 bases from V and 4 bases from J; junction bases left unmatched: 8. The data derive from a study of blood T cell repertoires in COVID-19. Study background: Specimens from acute and convalescent COVID-19 originated in the United States, Italy and Spain.

The origin of this receptor is a woman of 80 years or more with acute or convalescent COVID-19. Sequencing was performed on peripheral blood. The chain is built from TRBV5-1 and TRBJ1-1, with 9 positions matching TRBD1. The CDR3 sequence is CASSRQGGIGTEAFF. CDR3 nucleotide sequence: TGCGCCAGCAGCCGACAGGGGGGGATAGGCACTGAAGCTTTCTTT.